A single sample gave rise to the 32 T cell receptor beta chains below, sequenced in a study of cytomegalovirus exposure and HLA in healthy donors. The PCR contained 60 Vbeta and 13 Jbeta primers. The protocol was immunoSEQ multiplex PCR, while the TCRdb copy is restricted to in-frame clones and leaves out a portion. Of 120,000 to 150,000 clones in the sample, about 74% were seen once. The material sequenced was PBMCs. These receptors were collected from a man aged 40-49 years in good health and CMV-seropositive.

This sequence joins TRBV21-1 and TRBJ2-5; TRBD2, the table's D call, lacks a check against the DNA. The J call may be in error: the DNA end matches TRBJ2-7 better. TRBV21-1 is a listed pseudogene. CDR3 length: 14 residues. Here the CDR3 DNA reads TGTGCCAGGATTAGCGGGAGGACCTACTACGAGCAGTACTTC. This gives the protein CARISGRTYYEQYF.

This CDR3 reads CASGLVPYEQYF. CDR3 bases: TGTGCTAGTGGTTTGGTCCCGTACGAGCAGTACTTC. The chain is built from TRBV12-5 and TRBJ2-7; D gene unclear. V was cut by 0 bases and J by 4 bases, with 4 bases left in between. The germline V gene has CDR1 LGHNT and CDR2 FRNRAP. The length of the CDR3 is 12 residues.

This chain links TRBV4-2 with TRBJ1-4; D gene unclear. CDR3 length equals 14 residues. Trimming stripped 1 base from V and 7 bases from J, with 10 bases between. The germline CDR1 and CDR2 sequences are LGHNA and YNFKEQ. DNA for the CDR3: TGTGCCAGCAGCCAAGGAGGGCGGGGTGAAAAACTGTTTTTT. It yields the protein CASSQGGRGEKLFF.

Written as DNA, the CDR3 is TGTGCCAGCAGCTCTCGATTGAACGAGGGGCAGTATTTT. As protein: CASSSRLNEGQYF. The chain uses TRBV7-3 and TRBJ2-3; TRBD2 might be the D (5 bases). The CDR3 totals 13 residues. Between the trimmed V and J ends, which lost 4 bases and 11 bases, there was a span of 16 bases. CDR1 and CDR2 from the germline V gene are SGHTA and FQGTGA.

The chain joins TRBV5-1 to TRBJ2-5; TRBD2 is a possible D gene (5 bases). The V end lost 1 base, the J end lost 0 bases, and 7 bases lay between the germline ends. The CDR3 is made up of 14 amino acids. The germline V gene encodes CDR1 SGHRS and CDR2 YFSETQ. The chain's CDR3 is CASSLNGNQETQYF. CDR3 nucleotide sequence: TGCGCCAGCAGCTTGAACGGGAACCAAGAGACCCAGTACTTC. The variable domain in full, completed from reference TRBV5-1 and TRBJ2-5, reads KAGVTQTPRYLIKTRGQQVTLSCSPISGHRSVSWYQQTPGQGLQFLFEYFSETQRNKGNFPGRFSGRQFSNSRSEMNVSTLELGDSALYLCASSLNGNQETQYFGPGTRLLVL.

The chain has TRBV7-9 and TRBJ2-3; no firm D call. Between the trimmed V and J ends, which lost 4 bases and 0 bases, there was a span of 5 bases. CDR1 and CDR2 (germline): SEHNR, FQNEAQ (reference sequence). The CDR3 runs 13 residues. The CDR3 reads CASSSGSTDTQYF. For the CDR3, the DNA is TGTGCCAGCAGCTCCGGGAGCACAGATACGCAGTATTTT.

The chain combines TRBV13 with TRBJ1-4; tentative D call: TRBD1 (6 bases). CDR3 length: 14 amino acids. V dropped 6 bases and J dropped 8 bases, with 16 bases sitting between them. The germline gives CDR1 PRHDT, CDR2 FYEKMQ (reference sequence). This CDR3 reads CASRLDRTSEKLFF. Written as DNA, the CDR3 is TGTGCCAGCAGACTAGACAGGACTTCGGAAAAACTGTTTTTT. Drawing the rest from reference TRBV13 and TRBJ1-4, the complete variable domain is AAGVIQSPRHLIKEKRETATLKCYPIPRHDTVYWYQQGPGQDPQFLISFYEKMQSDKGSIPDRFSAQQFSDYHSELNMSSLELGDSALYFCASRLDRTSEKLFFGSGTQLSVL.

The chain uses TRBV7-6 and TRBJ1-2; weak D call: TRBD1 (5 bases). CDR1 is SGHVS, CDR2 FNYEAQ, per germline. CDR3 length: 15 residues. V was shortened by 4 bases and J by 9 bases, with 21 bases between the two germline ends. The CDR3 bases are TGTGCCAGCAGCTCTTTCGGCCGGGACTCCGGAAGCTACACCTTC. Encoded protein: CASSSFGRDSGSYTF.

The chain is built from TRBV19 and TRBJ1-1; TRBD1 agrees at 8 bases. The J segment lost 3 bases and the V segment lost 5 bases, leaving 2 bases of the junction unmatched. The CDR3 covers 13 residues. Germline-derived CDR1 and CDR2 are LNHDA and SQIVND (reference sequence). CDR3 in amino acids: CASSSDRDTEAFF. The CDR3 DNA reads TGTGCCAGTAGTTCGGACAGGGACACTGAAGCTTTCTTT.

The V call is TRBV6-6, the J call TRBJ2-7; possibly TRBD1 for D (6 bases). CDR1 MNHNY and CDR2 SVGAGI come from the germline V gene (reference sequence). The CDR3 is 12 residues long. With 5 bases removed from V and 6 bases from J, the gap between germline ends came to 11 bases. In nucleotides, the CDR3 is TGTGCCAGCAGTGACCAGGGGATCGAGCAGTACTTC. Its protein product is CASSDQGIEQYF.

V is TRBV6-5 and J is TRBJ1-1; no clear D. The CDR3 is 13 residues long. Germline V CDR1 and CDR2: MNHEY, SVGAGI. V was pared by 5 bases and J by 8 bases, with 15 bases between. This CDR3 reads CASSRPRGFEAFF. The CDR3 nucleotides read TGTGCCAGCAGTAGGCCCCGGGGTTTCGAAGCTTTCTTT.

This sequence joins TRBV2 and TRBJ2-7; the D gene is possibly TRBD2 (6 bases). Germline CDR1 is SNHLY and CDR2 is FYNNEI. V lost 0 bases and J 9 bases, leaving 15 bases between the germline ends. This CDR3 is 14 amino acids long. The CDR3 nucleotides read TGTGCCAGCAGTGAAGCGCTTGGGGGGACGGGGCAGTACTTC. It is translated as CASSEALGGTGQYF. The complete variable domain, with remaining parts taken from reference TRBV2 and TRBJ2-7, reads EPEVTQTPSHQVTQMGQEVILRCVPISNHLYFYWYRQILGQKVEFLVSFYNNEISEKSEIFDDQFSVERPDGSNFTLKIRSTKLEDSAMYFCASSEALGGTGQYFGPGTRLTVT.

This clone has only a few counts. Here the CDR3 reads CASSEQGGQETQYF. CDR3 coding DNA: TGCGCCAGCAGCGAGCAGGGGGGTCAAGAGACCCAGTACTTC. V gene TRBV5-1 combines with J gene TRBJ2-5; maybe TRBD1 (7 bases). The CDR3 is 14 amino acids. V lost 4 bases and J lost 2, with 12 bases in between. Germline loops: CDR1 SGHRS, CDR2 YFSETQ. Variable domain in full (rest from reference TRBV5-1 and TRBJ2-5): KAGVTQTPRYLIKTRGQQVTLSCSPISGHRSVSWYQQTPGQGLQFLFEYFSETQRNKGNFPGRFSGRQFSNSRSEMNVSTLELGDSALYLCASSEQGGQETQYFGPGTRLLVL.

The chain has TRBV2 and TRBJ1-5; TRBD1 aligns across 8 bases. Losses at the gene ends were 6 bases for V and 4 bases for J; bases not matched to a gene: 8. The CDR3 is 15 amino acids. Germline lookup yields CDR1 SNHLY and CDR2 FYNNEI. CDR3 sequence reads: CASRADRGENQPQHF. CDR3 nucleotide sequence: TGTGCCAGCAGGGCTGACAGGGGCGAAAATCAGCCCCAGCATTTT.

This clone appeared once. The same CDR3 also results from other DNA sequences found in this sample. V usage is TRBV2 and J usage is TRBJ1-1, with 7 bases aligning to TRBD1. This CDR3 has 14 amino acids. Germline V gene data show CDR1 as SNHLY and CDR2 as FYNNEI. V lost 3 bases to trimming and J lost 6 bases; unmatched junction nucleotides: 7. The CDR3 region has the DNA TGTGCCAGCAGTGACTGGACAGGAGGGGCTGAAGCTTTCTTT. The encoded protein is CASSDWTGGAEAFF.

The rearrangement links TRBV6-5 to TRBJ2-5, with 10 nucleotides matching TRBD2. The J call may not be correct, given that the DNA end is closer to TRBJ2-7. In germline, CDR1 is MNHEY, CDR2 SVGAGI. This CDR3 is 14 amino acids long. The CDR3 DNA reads TGTGCCAGCAGTCTAGCGGGAGAAAACTACGAGCAGTACTTC. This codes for CASSLAGENYEQYF.

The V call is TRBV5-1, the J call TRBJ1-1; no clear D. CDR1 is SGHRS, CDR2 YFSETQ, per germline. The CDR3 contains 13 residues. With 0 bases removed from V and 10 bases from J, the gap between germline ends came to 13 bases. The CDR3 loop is CASSLVGLSGAFF. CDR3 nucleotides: TGCGCCAGCAGCTTGGTCGGACTGTCAGGAGCTTTCTTT.

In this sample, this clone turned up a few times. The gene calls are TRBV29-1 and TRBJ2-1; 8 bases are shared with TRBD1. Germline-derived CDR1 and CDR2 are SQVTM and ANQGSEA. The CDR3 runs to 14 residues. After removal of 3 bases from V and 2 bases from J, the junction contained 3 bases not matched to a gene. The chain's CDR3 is CSVETGAPYNEQFF. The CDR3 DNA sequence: TGCAGCGTTGAGACAGGGGCGCCCTACAATGAGCAGTTCTTC.

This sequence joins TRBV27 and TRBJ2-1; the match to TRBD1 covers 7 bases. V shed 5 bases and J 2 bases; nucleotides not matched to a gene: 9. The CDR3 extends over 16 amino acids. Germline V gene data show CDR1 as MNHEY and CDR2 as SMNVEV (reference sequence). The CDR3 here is CASSITQGMAYNEQFF. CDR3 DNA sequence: TGTGCCAGCAGTATCACACAGGGGATGGCCTACAATGAGCAGTTCTTC.

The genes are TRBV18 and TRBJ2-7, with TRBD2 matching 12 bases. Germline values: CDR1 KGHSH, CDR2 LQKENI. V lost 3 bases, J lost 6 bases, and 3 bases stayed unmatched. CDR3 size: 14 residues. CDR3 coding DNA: TGTGCCAGCTCACCCGGACTAGCGGGACTCGAGCAGTACTTC. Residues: CASSPGLAGLEQYF.

Written as DNA, the CDR3 is TGCGCCAGAAAGGGGACAGGGGCTTGCGAGACCCAGTACTTC. It yields the protein CARKGTGACETQYF. The chain recombines TRBV23-1 with TRBJ2-5; 10 nucleotides match TRBD1. TRBV23-1 is an ORF, and what it does is uncertain. J lost 5 bases, V lost 9 bases, and 9 bases had no gene match. The CDR3 runs to 14 residues.

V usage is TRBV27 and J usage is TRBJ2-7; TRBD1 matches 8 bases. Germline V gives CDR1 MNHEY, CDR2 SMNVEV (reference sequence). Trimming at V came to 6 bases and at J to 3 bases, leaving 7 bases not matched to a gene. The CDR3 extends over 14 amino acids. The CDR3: CASSFSTGGYEQYF. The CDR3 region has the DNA TGTGCCAGCAGCTTCTCTACAGGGGGCTACGAGCAGTACTTC.

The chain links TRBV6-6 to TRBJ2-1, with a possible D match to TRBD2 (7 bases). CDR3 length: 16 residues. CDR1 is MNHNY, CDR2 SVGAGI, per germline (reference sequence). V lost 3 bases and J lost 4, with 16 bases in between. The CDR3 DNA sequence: TGTGCCAGCAGTTATGGGCAGGGAGGGGGATACAATGAGCAGTTCTTC. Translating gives CASSYGQGGGYNEQFF.

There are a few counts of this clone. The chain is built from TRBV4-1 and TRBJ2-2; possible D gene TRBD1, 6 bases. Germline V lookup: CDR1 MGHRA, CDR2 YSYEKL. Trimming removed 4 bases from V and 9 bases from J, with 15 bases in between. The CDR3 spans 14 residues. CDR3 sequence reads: CASSPINRARELFF. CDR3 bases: TGCGCCAGCAGCCCTATAAACAGGGCAAGGGAGCTGTTTTTT.

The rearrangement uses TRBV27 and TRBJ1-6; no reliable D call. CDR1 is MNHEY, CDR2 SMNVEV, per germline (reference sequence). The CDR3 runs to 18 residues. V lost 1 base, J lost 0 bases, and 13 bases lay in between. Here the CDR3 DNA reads TGTGCCAGCAGTTTATTTTCTGGGAGTAACTCCTATAATTCACCCCTCCACTTT. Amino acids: CASSLFSGSNSYNSPLHF.

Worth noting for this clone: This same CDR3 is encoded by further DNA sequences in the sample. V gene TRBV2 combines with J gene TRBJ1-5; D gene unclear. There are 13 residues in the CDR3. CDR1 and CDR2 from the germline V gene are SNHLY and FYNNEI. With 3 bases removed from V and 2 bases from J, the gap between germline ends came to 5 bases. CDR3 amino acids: CASSDRGNQPQHF. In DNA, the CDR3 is TGTGCCAGCAGTGACCGGGGCAATCAGCCCCAGCATTTT.

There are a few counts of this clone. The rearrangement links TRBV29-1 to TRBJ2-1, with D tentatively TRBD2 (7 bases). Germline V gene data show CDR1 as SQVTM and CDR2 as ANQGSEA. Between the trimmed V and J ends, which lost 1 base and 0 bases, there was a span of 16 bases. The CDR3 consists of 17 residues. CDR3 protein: CSVEGPMGGHSYNEQFF. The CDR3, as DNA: TGCAGCGTTGAAGGTCCCATGGGGGGGCACTCCTACAATGAGCAGTTCTTC.

The CDR3 spells CASSSGTSGYEQYF. The CDR3 nucleotides are TGTGCCAGCAGCTCCGGGACTAGCGGGTACGAGCAGTACTTC. The chain uses TRBV7-8 and TRBJ2-7; TRBD2 matches 12 bases. The CDR3 is 14 amino acids. The trim removed 4 bases at V and 4 bases at J, leaving 2 bases unmatched. Germline V gene lookup returns CDR1 SGHVS and CDR2 FQNEAQ.

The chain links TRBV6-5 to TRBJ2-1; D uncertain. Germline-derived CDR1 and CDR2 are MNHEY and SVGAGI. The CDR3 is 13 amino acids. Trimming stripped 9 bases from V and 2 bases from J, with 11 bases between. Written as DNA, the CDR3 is TGTGCCAGTTTTAAGAGTCCCTACAATGAGCAGTTCTTC. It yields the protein CASFKSPYNEQFF.

This CDR3 is CASSYSGTRGTGELFF. For the CDR3, the DNA is TGTGCCAGCAGCTATTCCGGGACTAGGGGCACCGGGGAGCTGTTTTTT. The chain uses TRBV7-8 and TRBJ2-2; 8 bases agree with TRBD2. In germline, CDR1 is SGHVS, CDR2 FQNEAQ. This CDR3 comprises 16 residues. V shed 4 bases, J shed 4 bases, and the junction held 8 bases outside the gene matches.

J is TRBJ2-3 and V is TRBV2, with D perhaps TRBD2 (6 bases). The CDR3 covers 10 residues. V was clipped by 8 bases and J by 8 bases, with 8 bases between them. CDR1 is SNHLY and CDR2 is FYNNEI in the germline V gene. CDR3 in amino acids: CASGGGTQYF. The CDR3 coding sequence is TGTGCCAGCGGGGGAGGTACGCAGTATTTT.

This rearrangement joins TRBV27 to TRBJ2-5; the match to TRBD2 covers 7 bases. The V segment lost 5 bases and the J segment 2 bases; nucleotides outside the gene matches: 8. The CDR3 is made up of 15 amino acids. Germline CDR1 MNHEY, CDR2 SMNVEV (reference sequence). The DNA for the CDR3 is TGTGCCAGCAGTCATTGGTCTAGCGGACAAGAGACCCAGTACTTC. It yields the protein CASSHWSSGQETQYF.